The 21 T cell receptor beta chains presented below share a single source sample, sequenced in a study of T cells in Graves' hyperthyroidism and ophthalmopathy. The investigators amplified TCR beta CDR3 regions from RNA transcripts. The HTBI primer set was used in a first-round RT-PCR of the TCR CDR3. TCRdb passed the multiplex PCR reads through MiXCR, listing each CDR3 protein once. The sample records 400,000 to 500,000 distinct CDR3 sequences, roughly 15% being singletons. Sequenced input: blood. The receptors shown here come from a man between 18 and 29 years old with Graves' ophthalmopathy.

Only a few counts were recorded for this clonotype. This chain connects TRBV7-9 to TRBJ2-1; 8 nucleotides match TRBD1. Germline trimming cut 6 bases from V and 4 bases from J; bases unmatched to any gene: 8. The CDR3 contains 15 residues. CDR1 and CDR2 (germline): SEHNR, FQNEAQ (reference sequence). The CDR3 loop reads CASSLPDRAYNEQFF. CDR3 nucleotide sequence: TGTGCCAGCAGTTTACCGGACAGGGCGTACAATGAGCAGTTCTTC.

This clonotype has at least ten counts. This chain connects TRBV11-3 to TRBJ2-1, with D possibly being TRBD2 (5 bases). The CDR3 spans 15 residues. Germline assignment: CDR1 SGHNT and CDR2 YENEEA. Trimming shortened V by 3 bases and J by 0 bases, and 9 bases separated the two germline ends. The DNA of the CDR3 is TGTGCCAGCAGCTTCTACGCGGGCTCCTACAATGAGCAGTTCTTC. It specifies CASSFYAGSYNEQFF.

This clonotype has a count of ten or more. The chain couples TRBV7-3 to TRBJ2-7; TRBD2 is a possible D gene (5 bases). This CDR3 is built from 13 residues. V lost 3 bases to trimming and J lost 5 bases, with 11 bases between them. Germline CDR1 and CDR2: SGHTA and FQGTGA. The CDR3 protein is CASSFSESNEQYF. CDR3 nucleotides: TGTGCCAGCAGCTTTAGCGAGTCTAACGAGCAGTACTTC.

This clonotype showed up many times. V usage is TRBV5-1 and J usage is TRBJ1-1; no firm D call. V was clipped by 2 bases and J by 7 bases, with 9 bases between them. The V gene's germline CDR1 is SGHRS and CDR2 YFSETQ. The CDR3 extends over 12 amino acids. The CDR3 nucleotides read TGCGCCAGCAGCTTTGGAGACGGTGAAGCTTTCTTT. Amino acids: CASSFGDGEAFF.

Concerning this clonotype: This clone may be a read error of a much larger clone one base away. The V gene is TRBV7-9, the J gene TRBJ2-3, with 11 bases fitting TRBD2. The length of the CDR3 is 17 residues. The germline gives CDR1 SEHNR, CDR2 FQNEAQ (reference sequence). Here the CDR3 reads CASSPGTSGSSTDAQYF. CDR3 sequence (DNA): TGTGCCAGCAGCCCCGGGACTAGCGGATCTAGCACAGATGCGCAGTATTTT.

The chain uses TRBV6-1 and TRBJ2-7; 9 positions agree with TRBD2. Trimming took 5 bases from V and 9 from J; bases not matched to a gene: 14. CDR1 is MNHNS and CDR2 is SASEGT in the germline V gene. The CDR3 contains 15 residues. The CDR3 DNA sequence: TGTGCCAGCAGTTATAACGGACTAGCGATCTCTGGGCAGTACTTC. This codes for CASSYNGLAISGQYF.

The chain has TRBV5-1 and TRBJ2-3, with 10 positions matching TRBD2. V lost 4 bases to trimming and J lost 1 base; unmatched junction nucleotides: 3. There are 15 residues in the CDR3. Germline V gives CDR1 SGHRS, CDR2 YFSETQ. CDR3 bases: TGCGCCAGCAGCAATGGACTAGCGGGCACAGATACGCAGTATTTT. Translated: CASSNGLAGTDTQYF.

This clonotype was observed at least ten times. The chain uses TRBV11-2 and TRBJ2-7, with 8 bases lining up with TRBD1. V lost 2 bases, J lost 3 bases, and 6 bases stayed unmatched. The CDR3 has 15 residues. The germline V gene has CDR1 SGHAT and CDR2 FQNNGV. CDR3 sequence (DNA): TGTGCCAGCAGCTTAACGCAGGGGGCCTTCTACGAGCAGTACTTC. Its translation: CASSLTQGAFYEQYF.

The CDR3 loop is CSASRSGGSNEQFF. As DNA, the CDR3 is TGCAGTGCTAGCCGTAGCGGGGGAAGCAATGAGCAGTTCTTC. V is TRBV20-1 and J is TRBJ2-1, with TRBD2 matching over 9 bases. The CDR3 is made up of 14 amino acids. The V gene's germline CDR1 is DFQATT and CDR2 SNEGSKA (reference sequence). V lost 3 bases and J lost 6; bases outside the gene matches: 6.

At least ten counts were recorded for this clonotype. This rearrangement joins TRBV6-5 to TRBJ1-2; 8 positions match TRBD1. The trim removed 0 bases at V and 2 bases at J, leaving 5 bases unmatched. CDR3 length equals 16 residues. The V gene's germline CDR1 is MNHEY and CDR2 SVGAGI. The CDR3 DNA reads as TGTGCCAGCAGTTACTCGATAAGGACAGGGAACTATGGCTACACCTTC. Protein product: CASSYSIRTGNYGYTF.

The CDR3 nucleotides are TGTGCCAGCAGCCCTGGAGGGGACAATGAGCAGTTCTTC. Translating it yields CASSPGGDNEQFF. The V gene is TRBV7-6, the J gene TRBJ2-1, with a possible D match to TRBD2 (6 bases). The CDR3 runs 13 residues. The V end was cut by 5 bases, the J end by 5 bases, with 10 bases between. The germline gives CDR1 SGHVS, CDR2 FNYEAQ.

This clonotype was seen once. The J gene is TRBJ2-7, the V gene TRBV12-3 or TRBV12-4; 9 bases are shared with TRBD2. The CDR3 length is 15 residues. The trim removed 6 bases at V and 6 bases at J, leaving 12 bases unmatched. CDR3: CASSQDPGLAVEQYF. CDR3 DNA sequence: TGTGCCAGCAGCCAGGACCCGGGACTAGCAGTCGAGCAGTACTTC.

This clonotype was seen a handful of times. This chain links TRBV3-1 with TRBJ2-7; 9 positions agree with TRBD2. J gave up 2 bases and V 1 base, and 9 bases lay outside the gene matches. The CDR3 consists of 17 residues. Germline CDR1 and CDR2: LGHDT and YNNKEL (reference sequence). The CDR3 DNA reads as TGTGCCAGCAGCCAAGCCCTCAGCGGGAGGTCCACCTACGAGCAGTACTTC. Amino acid sequence: CASSQALSGRSTYEQYF.

This clonotype has only a few counts. This sequence joins TRBV6-2 or TRBV6-3 and TRBJ1-1; weak D call: TRBD1 (5 bases). Trimming stripped 10 bases from V and 3 bases from J, with 15 bases between. This CDR3 is 13 amino acids long. Germline V gene sequence: CDR1 MNHEY, CDR2 SVGEGT. The CDR3 DNA reads TGTGCCACGGCCGGGGGGGGTCACACTGAAGCTTTCTTT. As protein: CATAGGGHTEAFF.

Only a few counts were recorded for this clonotype. DNA of the CDR3: TGCGCCAGCAGCCAAGATTTTAGGCGGGCGGAGACCCAGTACTTC. This translates into CASSQDFRRAETQYF. J is TRBJ2-5 and V is TRBV4-1, with D maybe TRBD2 (5 bases). Germline CDR1 is MGHRA and CDR2 is YSYEKL. V lost 0 bases, J lost 5 bases, and 13 bases lay in between. CDR3 length equals 15 residues.

This clonotype showed up many times. The rearrangement uses TRBV6-6 and TRBJ1-2; TRBD1 might be the D (5 bases). V lost 2 bases and J 0 bases, leaving 7 bases between the germline ends. The CDR3 is 14 amino acids. Germline values: CDR1 MNHNY, CDR2 SVGAGI (reference sequence). The CDR3 here is CASSYGGTNYGYTF. The CDR3 bases are TGTGCCAGCAGTTACGGGGGGACTAACTATGGCTACACCTTC.

This clonotype was counted a few times. This chain links TRBV19 with TRBJ2-5; no clear D. V lost 9 bases, J lost 4 bases, and 9 bases lay in between. CDR3 length: 11 residues. The germline gives CDR1 LNHDA, CDR2 SQIVND (reference sequence). The CDR3 is CARFSSETQYF. Written as DNA, the CDR3 is TGTGCCAGATTCTCCTCAGAGACCCAGTACTTC.

The gene calls are TRBV20-1 and TRBJ1-5; 7 bases are a match to TRBD1. The junction had 8 bases not matched to a gene; V was cut back by 3 bases and J by 0 bases. This CDR3 region has 16 residues. Germline V lookup: CDR1 DFQATT, CDR2 SNEGSKA (reference sequence). The chain's CDR3 is CSASGTENYSNQPQHF. Written as DNA, the CDR3 is TGCAGTGCTAGCGGGACAGAGAACTATAGCAATCAGCCCCAGCATTTT.

This clonotype showed up many times. The chain links TRBV12-3 or TRBV12-4 to TRBJ2-5; D is possibly TRBD1 (6 bases). The V gene lost 6 bases and the J gene lost 1 base, with 12 bases spanning the gap. This CDR3 contains 14 residues. The CDR3 sequence is CASSSGQTQETQYF. In DNA form, the CDR3 reads TGTGCCAGCAGCTCCGGACAGACCCAAGAGACCCAGTACTTC.

The gene calls are TRBV12-3 or TRBV12-4 and TRBJ2-6; TRBD2 matches 7 bases. The CDR3 has 18 residues. V trimming: 8 bases; J trimming: 0 bases; junction bases outside the gene matches: 13. This CDR3 is CASSLMGGKSSGANVLTF. The DNA of the CDR3 is TGTGCCAGCTCGCTGATGGGGGGGAAAAGCTCTGGGGCCAACGTCCTGACTTTC.

This clonotype came up many times. The genes are TRBV3-1 and TRBJ1-3; D ambiguous. CDR1 and CDR2 from the germline V gene are LGHDT and YNNKEL (reference sequence). Trimming shortened V by 0 bases and J by 3 bases, and 6 bases separated the two germline ends. The length of the CDR3 is 14 residues. CDR3: CASSQDAVGNTIYF. The CDR3, as DNA: TGTGCCAGCAGCCAAGATGCAGTTGGAAACACCATATATTTT.